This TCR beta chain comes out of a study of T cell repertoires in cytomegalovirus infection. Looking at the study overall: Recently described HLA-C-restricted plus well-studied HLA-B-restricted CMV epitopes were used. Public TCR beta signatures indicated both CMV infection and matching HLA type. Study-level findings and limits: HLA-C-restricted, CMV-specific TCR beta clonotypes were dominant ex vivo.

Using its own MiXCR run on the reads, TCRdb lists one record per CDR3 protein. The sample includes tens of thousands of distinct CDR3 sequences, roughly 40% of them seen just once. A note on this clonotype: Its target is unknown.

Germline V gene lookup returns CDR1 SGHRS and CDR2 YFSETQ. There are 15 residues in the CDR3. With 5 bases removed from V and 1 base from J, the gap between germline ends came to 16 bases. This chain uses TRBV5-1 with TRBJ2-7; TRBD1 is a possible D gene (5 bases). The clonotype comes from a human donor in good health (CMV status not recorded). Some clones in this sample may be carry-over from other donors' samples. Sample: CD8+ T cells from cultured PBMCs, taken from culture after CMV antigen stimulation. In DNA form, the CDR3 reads TGCGCCAGCAGTGAAGGACAAGTACCTTCCTACGAGCAGTACTTC. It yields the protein CASSEGQVPSYEQYF.